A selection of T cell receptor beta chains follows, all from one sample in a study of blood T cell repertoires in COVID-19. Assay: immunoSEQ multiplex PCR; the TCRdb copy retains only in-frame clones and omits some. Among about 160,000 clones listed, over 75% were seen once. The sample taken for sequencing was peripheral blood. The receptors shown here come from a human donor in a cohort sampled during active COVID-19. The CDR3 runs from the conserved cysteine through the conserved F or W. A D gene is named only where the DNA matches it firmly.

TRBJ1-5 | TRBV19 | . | CASSIDKGGHWPQHF | TGTGCCAGTAGTATAGATAAAGGGGGACACTGGCCCCAGCATTTT
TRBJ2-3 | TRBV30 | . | CAWSLGGSTDTQYF | TGTGCCTGGAGTCTGGGCGGGAGCACAGATACGCAGTATTTT
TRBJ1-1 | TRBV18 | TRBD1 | CASSPQGVGTEAFF | TGTGCCAGCTCTCCACAGGGGGTAGGCACTGAAGCTTTCTTT
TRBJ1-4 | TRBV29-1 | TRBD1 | CSVSGQGVDEKLFF | TGCAGCGTTTCCGGACAGGGGGTGGATGAAAAACTGTTTTTT
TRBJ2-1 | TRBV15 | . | CATSSPRERNEQFF | TGTGCCACCAGCAGCCCACGGGAGCGCAATGAGCAGTTCTTC
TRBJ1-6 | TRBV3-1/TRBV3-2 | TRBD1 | CASSNRDRGFNSPLHF | TGTGCCAGCAGCAACCGGGACAGGGGGTTTAATTCACCCCTCCACTTT
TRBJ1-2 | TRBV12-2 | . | CASRKPGQNNTF | TGTGCAAGTCGAAAGCCGGGACAGAACAACACCTTC
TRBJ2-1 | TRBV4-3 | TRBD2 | CASSQLAGPYNEQFF | TGCGCCAGCAGCCAACTAGCGGGGCCCTACAATGAGCAGTTCTTC
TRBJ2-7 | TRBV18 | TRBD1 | CASSPPAGRQGGEQYF | TGTGCCAGCTCACCACCGGCGGGCAGACAGGGCGGCGAGCAGTACTTC
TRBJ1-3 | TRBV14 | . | CASSQERPPGNTIYF | TGTGCCAGCAGCCAAGAGAGGCCCCCGGGAAACACCATATATTTT
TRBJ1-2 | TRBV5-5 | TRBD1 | CASSMTGTYYGYTF | TGTGCCAGCAGTATGACAGGGACCTACTATGGCTACACCTTC